Reported below is one T cell receptor beta chain. The data originate from a study of blood T cell dynamics during melanoma immunotherapy. Time point specified: week 3, after first cycle of checkpoint inhibitor. Samples come from before therapy and from week 3 after the first blockade cycle. Germline lookup yields CDR1 SEHNR and CDR2 FQNEAQ (reference sequence). The CDR3 extends over 15 amino acids. The J segment lost 5 bases and the V segment lost 3 bases, leaving 7 bases of the junction unmatched. Profiling relied on immunoSEQ multiplex PCR, and the TCRdb table lists in-frame clones only, not all of them. Found here are 13,000 or so clones, roughly 90% of them singletons; the top ten hold 3.5% to 5%.

Sequenced here: blood, sampled from a patient treated with checkpoint blockade. The origin of this receptor is a human donor with melanoma. The rearrangement links TRBV7-9 to TRBJ2-1, with TRBD2 matching 7 bases. CDR3 loop: CASSFLADIHNEQFF. CDR3 sequence (DNA): TGTGCCAGCAGCTTTCTAGCGGACATCCACAATGAGCAGTTCTTC. Using reference TRBV7-9 and TRBJ2-1 for the parts outside the CDR3, the full variable domain is DTGVSQNPRHKITKRGQNVTFRCDPISEHNRLYWYRQTLGQGPEFLTYFQNEAQLEKSRLLSDRFSAERPKGSFSTLEIQRTEQGDSAMYLCASSFLADIHNEQFFGPGTRLTVL.